This T cell receptor (beta chain) originates from a study of molecular identifiers for immune sequencing clone quantification. Study at large: In replicates, the authors split RNA from around 20,000 or 100,000 naive CD8 cells five ways and sequenced four.

Germline loops: CDR1 MNHNY, CDR2 SVGAGI (reference sequence). Losses at the gene ends were 0 bases for V and 2 bases for J; bases not matched to a gene: 4. The CDR3 covers 16 residues. Sorted cells numbering 20,000 to 1,000,000, with 10%, 30% or 50% RNA, yielded the naive CD8 libraries. The authors gated naive CD8 T cells as CD8+CD4-CCR7+CD45RA+ for sorting. This clonotype is termed medium-sized. In TCRdb, the PCR reads were re-called with MiXCR into one record per CDR3 protein. Among 8,000 to 10,000 distinct CDR3 sequences listed, approximately 14% were seen once. V usage is TRBV6-6 and J usage is TRBJ2-5; 9 bases are a match to TRBD2. Material for sequencing was naive CD8+ T cells from blood, with Jurkat cell RNA spiked in. This sample's subset: FACS-sorted CD8+CD4-CCR7+CD45RA+ naive T cells. The origin of this receptor is a human donor in good health. Some libraries in this study had Jurkat cell RNA spiked in. CDR3: CASSYSIAGEQETQYF. DNA for the CDR3: TGTGCCAGCAGTTACTCTATAGCGGGAGAGCAAGAGACCCAGTACTTC.